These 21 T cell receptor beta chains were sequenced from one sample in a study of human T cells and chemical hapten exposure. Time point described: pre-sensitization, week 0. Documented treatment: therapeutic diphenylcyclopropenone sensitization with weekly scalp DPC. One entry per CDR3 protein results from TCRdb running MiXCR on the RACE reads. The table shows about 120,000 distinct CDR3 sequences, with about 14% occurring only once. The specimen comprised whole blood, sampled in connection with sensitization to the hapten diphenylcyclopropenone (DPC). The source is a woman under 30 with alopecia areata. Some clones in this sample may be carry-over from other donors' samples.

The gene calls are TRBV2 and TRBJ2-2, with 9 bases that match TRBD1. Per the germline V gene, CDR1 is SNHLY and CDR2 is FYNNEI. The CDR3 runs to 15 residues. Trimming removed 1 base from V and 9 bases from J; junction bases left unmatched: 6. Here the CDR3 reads CASSEEGTGGRELFF. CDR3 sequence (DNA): TGTGCCAGCAGTGAAGAGGGAACAGGGGGCCGGGAGCTGTTTTTT.

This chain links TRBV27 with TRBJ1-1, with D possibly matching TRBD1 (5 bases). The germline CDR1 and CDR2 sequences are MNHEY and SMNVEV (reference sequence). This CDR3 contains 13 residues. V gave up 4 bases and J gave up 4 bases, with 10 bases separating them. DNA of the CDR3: TGTGCCAGCAGTTATCAGGGCGGCACTGAAGCTTTCTTT. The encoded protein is CASSYQGGTEAFF.

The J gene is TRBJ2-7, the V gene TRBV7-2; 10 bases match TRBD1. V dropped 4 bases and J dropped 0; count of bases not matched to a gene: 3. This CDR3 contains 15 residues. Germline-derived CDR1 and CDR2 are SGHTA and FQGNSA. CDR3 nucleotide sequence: TGTGCCAGCAGCTCGGGACAGGGGTTCTCCTACGAGCAGTACTTC. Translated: CASSSGQGFSYEQYF.

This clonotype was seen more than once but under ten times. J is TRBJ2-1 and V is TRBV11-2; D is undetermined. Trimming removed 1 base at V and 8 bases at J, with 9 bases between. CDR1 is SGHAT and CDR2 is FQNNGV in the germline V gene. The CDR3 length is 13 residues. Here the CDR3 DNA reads TGTGCCAGCAGCTTAGCAGGATCTGATGAGCAGTTCTTC. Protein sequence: CASSLAGSDEQFF.

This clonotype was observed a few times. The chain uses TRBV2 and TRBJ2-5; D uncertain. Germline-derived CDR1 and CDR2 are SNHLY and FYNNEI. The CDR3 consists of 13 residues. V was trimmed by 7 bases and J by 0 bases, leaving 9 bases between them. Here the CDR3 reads CASKRFNQETQYF. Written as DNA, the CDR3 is TGTGCCAGCAAGAGGTTCAACCAAGAGACCCAGTACTTC. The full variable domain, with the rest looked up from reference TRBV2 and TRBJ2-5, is EPEVTQTPSHQVTQMGQEVILRCVPISNHLYFYWYRQILGQKVEFLVSFYNNEISEKSEIFDDQFSVERPDGSNFTLKIRSTKLEDSAMYFCASKRFNQETQYFGPGTRLLVL.

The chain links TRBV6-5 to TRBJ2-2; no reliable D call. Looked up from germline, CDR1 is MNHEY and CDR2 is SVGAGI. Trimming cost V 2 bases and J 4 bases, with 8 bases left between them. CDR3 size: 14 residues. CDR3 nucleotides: TGTGCCAGCAGTTACGATTGGTCCACCGGGGAGCTGTTTTTT. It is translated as CASSYDWSTGELFF.

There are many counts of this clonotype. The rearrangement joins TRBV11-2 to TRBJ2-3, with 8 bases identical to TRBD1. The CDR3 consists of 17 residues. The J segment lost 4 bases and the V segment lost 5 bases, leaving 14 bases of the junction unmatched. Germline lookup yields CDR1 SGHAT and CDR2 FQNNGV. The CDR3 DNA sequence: TGTGCCAGCAGCCGAGGCAGGGGGCTTCCATGGGCAGATACGCAGTATTTT. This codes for CASSRGRGLPWADTQYF.

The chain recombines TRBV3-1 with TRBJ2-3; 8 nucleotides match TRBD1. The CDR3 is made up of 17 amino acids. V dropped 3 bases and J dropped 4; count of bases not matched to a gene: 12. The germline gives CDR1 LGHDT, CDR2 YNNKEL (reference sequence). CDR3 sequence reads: CASSHDRGQGRADTQYF. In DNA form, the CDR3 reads TGTGCCAGCAGCCACGACCGTGGACAGGGTCGGGCAGATACGCAGTATTTT.

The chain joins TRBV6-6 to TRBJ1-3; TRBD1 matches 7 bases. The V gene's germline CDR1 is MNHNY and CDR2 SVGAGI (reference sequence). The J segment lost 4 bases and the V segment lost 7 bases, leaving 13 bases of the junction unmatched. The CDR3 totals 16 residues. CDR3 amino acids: CASIPETGRGGNTIYF. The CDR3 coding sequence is TGTGCCAGCATACCCGAGACAGGGCGAGGAGGAAACACCATATATTTT.

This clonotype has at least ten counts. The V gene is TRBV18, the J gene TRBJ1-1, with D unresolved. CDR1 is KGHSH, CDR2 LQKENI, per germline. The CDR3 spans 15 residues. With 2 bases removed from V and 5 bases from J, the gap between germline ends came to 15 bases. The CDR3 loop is CASSPARAARTEAFF. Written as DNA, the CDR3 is TGTGCCAGCTCACCAGCCCGGGCAGCGAGAACTGAAGCTTTCTTT.

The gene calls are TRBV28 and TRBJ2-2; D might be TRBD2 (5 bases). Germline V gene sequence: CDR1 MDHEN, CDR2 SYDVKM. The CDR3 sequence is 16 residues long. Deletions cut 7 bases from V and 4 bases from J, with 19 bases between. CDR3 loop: CASTPFIGVSTGELFF. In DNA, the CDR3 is TGTGCCAGCACACCATTCATCGGGGTTAGCACCGGGGAGCTGTTTTTT.

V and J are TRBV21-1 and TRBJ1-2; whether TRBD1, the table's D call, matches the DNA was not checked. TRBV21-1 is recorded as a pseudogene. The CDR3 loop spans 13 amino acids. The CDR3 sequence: CASNPIEGSGYTF. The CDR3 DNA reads TGTGCCAGTAACCCCATAGAGGGGAGTGGCTACACCTTC.

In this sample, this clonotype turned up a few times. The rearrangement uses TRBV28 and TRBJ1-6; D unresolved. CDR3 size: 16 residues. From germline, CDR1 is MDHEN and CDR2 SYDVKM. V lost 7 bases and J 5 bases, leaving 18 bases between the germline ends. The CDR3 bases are TGTGCCAGCACCTATTCCCTGGGGTGGAATAATTCACCCCTCCACTTT. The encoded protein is CASTYSLGWNNSPLHF.

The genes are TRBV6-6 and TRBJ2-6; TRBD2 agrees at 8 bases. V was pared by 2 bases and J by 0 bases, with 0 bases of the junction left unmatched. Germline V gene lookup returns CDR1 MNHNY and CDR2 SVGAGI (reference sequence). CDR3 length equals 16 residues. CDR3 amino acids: CASSYRGGSGANVLTF. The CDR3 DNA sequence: TGTGCCAGCAGTTACCGGGGGGGCTCTGGGGCCAACGTCCTGACTTTC.

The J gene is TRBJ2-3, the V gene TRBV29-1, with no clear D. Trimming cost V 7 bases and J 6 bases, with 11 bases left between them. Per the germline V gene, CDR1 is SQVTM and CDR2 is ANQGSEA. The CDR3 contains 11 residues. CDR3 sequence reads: CSAATWDTQYF. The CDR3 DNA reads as TGCAGCGCCGCGACATGGGATACGCAGTATTTT.

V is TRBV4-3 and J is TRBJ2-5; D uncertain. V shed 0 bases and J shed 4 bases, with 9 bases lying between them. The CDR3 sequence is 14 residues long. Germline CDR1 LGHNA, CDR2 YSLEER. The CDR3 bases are TGCGCCAGCAGCCAAGATATCAGAGGAGAGACCCAGTACTTC. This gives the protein CASSQDIRGETQYF.

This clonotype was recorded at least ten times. The CDR3 sequence: CAISESGWNGGLNTEAFF. As DNA, the CDR3 is TGTGCCATCAGTGAGTCGGGATGGAATGGGGGCCTAAACACTGAAGCTTTCTTT. The chain employs TRBV10-3 and TRBJ1-1; D possibly corresponds to TRBD1 (6 bases). Germline loops: CDR1 ENHRY, CDR2 SYGVKD. The CDR3 runs 18 residues. V was clipped by 0 bases and J by 2 bases, with 19 bases between them.

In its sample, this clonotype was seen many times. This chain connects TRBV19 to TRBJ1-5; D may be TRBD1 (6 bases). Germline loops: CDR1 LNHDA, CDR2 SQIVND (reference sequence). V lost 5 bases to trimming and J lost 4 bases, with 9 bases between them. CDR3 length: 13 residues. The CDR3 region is CASSWQGNQPQHF. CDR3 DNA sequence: TGTGCCAGTAGTTGGCAGGGGAATCAGCCCCAGCATTTT.

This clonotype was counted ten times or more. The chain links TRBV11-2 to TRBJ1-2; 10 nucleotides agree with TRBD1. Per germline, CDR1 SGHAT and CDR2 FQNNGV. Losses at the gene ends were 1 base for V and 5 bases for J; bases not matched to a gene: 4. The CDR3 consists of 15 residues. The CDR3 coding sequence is TGTGCCAGCAGCTTAGGCTTGGACAGGGGGTATGGCTACACCTTC. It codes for CASSLGLDRGYGYTF.

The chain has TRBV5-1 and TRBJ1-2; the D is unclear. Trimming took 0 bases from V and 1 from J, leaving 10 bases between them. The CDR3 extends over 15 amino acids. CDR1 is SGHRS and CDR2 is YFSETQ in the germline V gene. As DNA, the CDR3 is TGCGCCAGCAGCTTGGGGGCTGAAGGTAACTATGGCTACACCTTC. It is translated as CASSLGAEGNYGYTF.

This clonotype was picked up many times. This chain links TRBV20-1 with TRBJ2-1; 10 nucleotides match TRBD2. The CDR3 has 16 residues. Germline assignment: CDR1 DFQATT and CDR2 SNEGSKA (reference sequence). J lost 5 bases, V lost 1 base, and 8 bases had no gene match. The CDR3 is CSARAWASGGHNEQFF. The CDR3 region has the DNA TGCAGTGCTAGAGCTTGGGCTAGCGGGGGCCACAATGAGCAGTTCTTC.